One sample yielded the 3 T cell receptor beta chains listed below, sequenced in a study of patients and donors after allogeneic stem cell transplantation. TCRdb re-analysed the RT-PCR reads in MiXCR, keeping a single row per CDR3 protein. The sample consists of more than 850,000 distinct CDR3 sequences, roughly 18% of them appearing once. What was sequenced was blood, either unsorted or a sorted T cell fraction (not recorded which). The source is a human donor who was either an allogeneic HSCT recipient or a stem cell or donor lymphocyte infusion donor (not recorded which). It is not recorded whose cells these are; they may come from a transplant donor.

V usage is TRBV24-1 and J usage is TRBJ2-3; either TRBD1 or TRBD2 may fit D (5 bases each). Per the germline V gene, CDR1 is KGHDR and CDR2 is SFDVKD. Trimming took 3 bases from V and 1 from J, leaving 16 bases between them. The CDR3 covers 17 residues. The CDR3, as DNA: TGTGCCACCAGTGATCCCCTTGGGCAGGGAGGCACAGATACGCAGTATTTT. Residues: CATSDPLGQGGTDTQYF.

As DNA, the CDR3 is TGTGCCAGCAGTACCAGGGACAGGGGCCCTGAAGCTTTCTTT. It specifies CASSTRDRGPEAFF. This sequence joins TRBV6-1 and TRBJ1-1, with 10 nucleotides matching TRBD1. Germline CDR1 reads MNHNS; CDR2 reads SASEGT. The CDR3 sequence is 14 residues long. Trimming removed 5 bases from V and 6 bases from J; junction bases left unmatched: 6.

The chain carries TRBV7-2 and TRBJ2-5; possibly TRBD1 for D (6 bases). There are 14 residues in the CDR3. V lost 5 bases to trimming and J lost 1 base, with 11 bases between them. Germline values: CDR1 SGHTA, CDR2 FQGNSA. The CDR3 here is CASSARDTQETQYF. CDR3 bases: TGTGCCAGCAGCGCCCGGGACACCCAAGAGACCCAGTACTTC.